Following are 20 T cell receptor beta chains from one sample sequenced in a study of T-cell memory formation after mild COVID-19. Each CDR3 protein gets one entry after TCRdb re-called the 5' RACE reads with MiXCR. In the table there are about 310,000 distinct CDR3 sequences, less than 20% of which are singletons. Input material: PBMCs or a T cell subset sorted from them (not recorded which). Receptors originate from a man younger than 35 who had mild COVID-19 (a few samples of this study predate the infection). Cell type and time point are not known.

The chain recombines TRBV20-1 with TRBJ2-3, with 10 bases identical to TRBD2. V lost 6 bases to trimming and J lost 2 bases; unmatched junction nucleotides: 5. Germline V gene data show CDR1 as DFQATT and CDR2 as SNEGSKA (reference sequence). The CDR3 spans 14 residues. The CDR3 loop is CSAPSGGVTDTQYF. For the CDR3, the DNA is TGCAGTGCCCCGAGCGGGGGGGTCACAGATACGCAGTATTTT.

This clonotype was recorded a few times. Written as DNA, the CDR3 is TGTGCCAGCAGCACCTCTTCCGGGCGGGAGACCCAGTACTTC. Translation: CASSTSSGRETQYF. This chain joins TRBV7-2 and TRBJ2-5; D is ambiguous. The CDR3 is made up of 14 amino acids. V was shortened by 5 bases and J by 5 bases, with 15 bases between the two germline ends. The germline V gene encodes CDR1 SGHTA and CDR2 FQGNSA.

There are a few counts of this clonotype. This chain uses TRBV3-1 with TRBJ1-5; possibly TRBD1 for D (6 bases). The CDR3 has 17 amino acids. V gave up 1 base and J gave up 2 bases, with 15 bases separating them. Germline-derived CDR1 and CDR2 are LGHDT and YNNKEL (reference sequence). The CDR3 sequence: CASSQGWGAFGNQPQHF. CDR3 nucleotide sequence: TGTGCCAGCAGCCAAGGATGGGGGGCCTTTGGCAATCAGCCCCAGCATTTT.

The chain links TRBV7-6 to TRBJ2-2; no clear D gene. V dropped 3 bases and J dropped 8 bases, with 4 bases sitting between them. CDR1 and CDR2 from the germline V gene are SGHVS and FNYEAQ. This CDR3 has 11 amino acids. Written as DNA, the CDR3 is TGTGCCAGCAGCTTGATGGGGGAGCTGTTTTTT. Residues: CASSLMGELFF.

This clonotype has a handful of counts. The chain uses TRBV12-3 or TRBV12-4 and TRBJ1-5; a possible D gene is TRBD1 (5 bases). Between the trimmed V and J ends, which lost 5 bases and 5 bases, there was a span of 16 bases. This CDR3 has 15 amino acids. The chain's CDR3 is CASSPAQGNYQPQHF. In DNA form, the CDR3 reads TGTGCCAGCAGTCCCGCCCAGGGAAACTATCAGCCCCAGCATTTT.

The rearrangement links TRBV4-1 to TRBJ2-7; tentatively, D is TRBD2 (6 bases). Looked up from germline, CDR1 is MGHRA and CDR2 is YSYEKL. Trimming cost V 1 base and J 2 bases, with 9 bases left between them. This CDR3 contains 14 residues. The CDR3 loop is CASSQATRPYEQYV. The DNA of the CDR3 is TGCGCCAGCAGCCAAGCGACTAGACCCTACGAGCAGTACGTC.

V and J are TRBV12-3 or TRBV12-4 and TRBJ1-1; D is uncertain. The CDR3 is made up of 12 amino acids. Between the trimmed V and J ends, which lost 5 bases and 6 bases, there was a span of 10 bases. The CDR3 DNA is TGTGCCAGCAGTCATGAGGTAGCTGAAGCTTTCTTT. Amino acids: CASSHEVAEAFF.

J is TRBJ1-3 and V is TRBV7-6; 7 bases map to TRBD1. CDR3 length: 20 residues. With V trimmed by 8 bases and J by 1 base, 23 bases remained unmatched. Germline lookup yields CDR1 SGHVS and CDR2 FNYEAQ. The CDR3 sequence: CASGPIKDRSGRVSGNTIYF. The CDR3 bases are TGTGCCAGCGGTCCAATCAAGGACAGGAGTGGCAGAGTGTCTGGAAACACCATATATTTT.

The chain is built from TRBV29-1 and TRBJ2-1, with D tentatively TRBD1 or TRBD2 (6 bases each). The CDR3 length is 15 residues. The germline V and J ends were trimmed by 3 bases and 9 bases, with 21 bases remaining between them. The germline V gene has CDR1 SQVTM and CDR2 ANQGSEA. Written as DNA, the CDR3 is TGCAGCGTTGAGTTAATGTCTGGGGGGCCAGGTGAGCAGTTCTTC. This gives the protein CSVELMSGGPGEQFF.

V gene TRBV29-1 combines with J gene TRBJ2-2; D remains ambiguous. The CDR3 is 12 amino acids. The germline V gene encodes CDR1 SQVTM and CDR2 ANQGSEA. V gave up 6 bases and J gave up 8 bases, with 13 bases separating them. CDR3 region: CSVLVGFGELFF. The CDR3 bases are TGCAGCGTGCTGGTGGGGTTTGGGGAGCTGTTTTTT.

This clonotype has more than one count but fewer than ten. The chain couples TRBV6-5 to TRBJ2-7; D might be TRBD1 (5 bases). Trimming cost V 2 bases and J 7 bases, with 15 bases left between them. The CDR3 consists of 14 residues. The V gene's germline CDR1 is MNHEY and CDR2 SVGAGI. CDR3 sequence (DNA): TGTGCCAGCAGTTACGGTAGGGCTGGGGCGGAGCAGTACTTC. Protein product: CASSYGRAGAEQYF.

This clonotype was recorded many times. The chain has TRBV7-2 and TRBJ2-7; 7 bases agree with TRBD2. V lost 4 bases and J lost 2; bases outside the gene matches: 5. The CDR3 consists of 14 residues. The germline gives CDR1 SGHTA, CDR2 FQGNSA. The CDR3 loop reads CASSYQTSTYEQYV. CDR3 nucleotide sequence: TGTGCCAGCAGCTACCAGACTAGCACCTACGAGCAGTACGTC.

This clonotype has only a few counts. The genes are TRBV5-6 and TRBJ1-6; perhaps TRBD1 as D (5 bases). From germline, CDR1 is SGHDT and CDR2 YYEEEE. The V end was cut by 0 bases, the J end by 10 bases, with 14 bases between. The CDR3 sequence is 15 residues long. The DNA of the CDR3 is TGTGCCAGCAGCTTGGGGGACGGTGAAGGGTCACCCCTCCACTTT. Its translation: CASSLGDGEGSPLHF.

This clonotype was seen at least ten times. The V gene is TRBV20-1, the J gene TRBJ2-1, with 7 positions matching TRBD2. Trimming took 0 bases from V and 5 from J; bases not matched to a gene: 10. This CDR3 contains 16 residues. CDR1 is DFQATT and CDR2 is SNEGSKA in the germline V gene (reference sequence). This chain's CDR3 is CSARDHGGRPDNEQFF. The DNA of the CDR3 is TGCAGTGCTAGAGATCACGGCGGGAGACCCGACAATGAGCAGTTCTTC.

This clonotype was seen a handful of times. The rearrangement links TRBV3-1 to TRBJ2-6; D possibly corresponds to TRBD2 (5 bases). Germline lookup yields CDR1 LGHDT and CDR2 YNNKEL (reference sequence). V lost 4 bases and J lost 0, with 7 bases in between. The CDR3 runs to 15 residues. CDR3 sequence (DNA): TGTGCCAGCAGCCCCGACTACTCTGGGGCCAACGTCCTGACTTTC. This sequence encodes CASSPDYSGANVLTF.

There are a few counts of this clonotype. V and J are TRBV19 and TRBJ2-5, with D unresolved. Germline CDR1 and CDR2: LNHDA and SQIVND (reference sequence). With 2 bases removed from V and 1 base from J, the gap between germline ends came to 11 bases. The CDR3 runs 15 residues. CDR3 sequence (DNA): TGTGCCAGTAGTATACCCGGATCGGGCCAAGAGACCCAGTACTTC. Translated, it gives CASSIPGSGQETQYF.

The chain uses TRBV5-1 and TRBJ2-5; D possibly corresponds to TRBD2 (6 bases). CDR3 length: 17 residues. The germline V gene encodes CDR1 SGHRS and CDR2 YFSETQ. The ends were cut back, 3 bases at V and 2 bases at J, with 20 bases in the middle. This chain's CDR3 is CASSSWPVGGRQETQYF. The CDR3 coding sequence is TGCGCCAGCAGCTCCTGGCCGGTGGGGGGAAGACAAGAGACCCAGTACTTC.

This clonotype has just a few counts. The chain uses TRBV3-1 and TRBJ1-2; 8 positions match TRBD1. The CDR3 has 13 amino acids. With V trimmed by 5 bases and J by 6 bases, 5 bases remained unmatched. Germline values: CDR1 LGHDT, CDR2 YNNKEL (reference sequence). The CDR3 DNA follows: TGTGCCAGCAGCAGGACAGGGATGAATGGCTACACCTTC. Encoded protein: CASSRTGMNGYTF.

This clonotype was detected ten times or more. The CDR3 coding sequence is TGTGCCACCAGTCCCGGACTAGAAGAGACCCAGTACTTC. As protein: CATSPGLEETQYF. This rearrangement joins TRBV24-1 to TRBJ2-5; 7 nucleotides agree with TRBD2. Germline values: CDR1 KGHDR, CDR2 SFDVKD. CDR3 size: 13 residues. Trimming took 6 bases from V and 3 from J; bases not matched to a gene: 3.

This clonotype was observed many times. A read error may produce the germline difference seen at one junction end. J is TRBJ1-1 and V is TRBV5-1; no reliable D call. The CDR3 length is 11 residues. Germline V gene data show CDR1 as SGHRS and CDR2 as YFSETQ. The DNA for the CDR3 is TGTGCCAGTTCTATGAACACTGAAGCTTTCTTT. Its translation is CASSMNTEAFF.